These T cell receptor beta chains were read from a single sample in a study of cytomegalovirus exposure and HLA in healthy donors. Data came from immunoSEQ multiplex PCR; TCRdb stores just in-frame clones and leaves some out. The repertoire consists of about 200,000 clones, with around 88% occurring once and the leading ten covering less than 0.4%. The sequencing sample was made of PBMCs. The receptor source for this set is a woman under 40 in good health and CMV-seronegative. The CDR3 runs from the conserved cysteine through the conserved F or W. D genes are given only for firm matches. Only part of the rows carry a size: once, few, many, or a class if the clone is expanded.

size	V	J	D	CDR3	DNA
NA	TRBV6-5	TRBJ2-7	NA	CASSLTRQSSYEQYF	TGTGCCAGCAGTCTAACCCGACAGTCCTCCTACGAGCAGTACTTC
NA	TRBV5-4	TRBJ2-3	NA	CASRGGERADTQYF	TGTGCCAGCAGGGGCGGGGAAAGGGCGGATACGCAGTATTTT
NA	TRBV27	TRBJ2-3	NA	CASRRRPKGTDTQYF	TGTGCCAGCAGACGTCGACCTAAGGGGACAGATACGCAGTATTTT
NA	TRBV9	TRBJ2-3	TRBD2	CASSRGLAGRTDTQYF	TGTGCCAGCAGCAGAGGACTAGCGGGACGCACAGATACGCAGTATTTT
NA	TRBV2	TRBJ1-1	NA	CASSATDNTEAFF	TGTGCCAGCAGTGCGACAGACAACACTGAAGCTTTCTTT
NA	TRBV6-1	TRBJ1-2	NA	CASILTDYYGYTF	TGTGCCAGCATCCTGACAGACTACTATGGCTACACCTTC
NA	TRBV5-1	TRBJ2-1	NA	CASSLALLEEGEQFF	TGCGCCAGCAGCTTGGCCCTTCTGGAAGAGGGTGAGCAGTTCTTC
NA	TRBV19	TRBJ2-2	TRBD2	CASSALAGGLRTGELFF	TGTGCCAGTAGTGCCCTAGCGGGGGGGTTGAGAACCGGGGAGCTGTTTTTT
NA	TRBV11-2	TRBJ2-7	NA	CASTTGLYIYEQYF	TGTGCCAGCACCACAGGGCTGTATATCTACGAGCAGTACTTC
NA	TRBV7-9	TRBJ2-5	NA	CASSLGVGVETQYF	TGTGCCAGCAGCCTAGGGGTGGGAGTAGAGACCCAGTACTTC
once	TRBV5-1	TRBJ1-1	NA	CASSGETRTEAFF	TGCGCCTCCTCAGGGGAGACCCGGACTGAAGCTTTCTTT
few	TRBV7-8	TRBJ1-1	TRBD1	CASSLLPGQGRIEAFF	TGTGCCAGCAGCCTACTCCCGGGACAGGGCCGTATTGAAGCTTTCTTT
NA	TRBV7-8	TRBJ1-2	NA	CASSSRPDSNYGYTF	TGTGCCAGCAGCTCTCGCCCGGACAGTAACTATGGCTACACCTTC
once	TRBV14	TRBJ2-1	NA	CASSQARTKQFF	TGTGCCAGCAGCCAAGCCCGGACAAAGCAGTTCTTC
NA	TRBV7-3	TRBJ1-6	TRBD1	CASSSWGQGVNSPLHF	TGTGCCAGCAGCTCCTGGGGGCAGGGGGTTAATTCACCCCTCCACTTT
NA	TRBV7-8	TRBJ1-2	TRBD1	CASSSDRESYGYTF	TGTGCCAGCAGCTCCGACAGGGAGTCCTATGGCTACACCTTC
NA	TRBV6-1	TRBJ2-1	NA	CASSENNYNEQFF	TGTGCCAGCAGTGAGAACAACTACAATGAGCAGTTCTTC
NA	TRBV27	TRBJ2-3	TRBD2	CASSLYLADSTDTQYF	TGTGCCAGCAGTTTATATCTAGCGGATAGCACAGATACGCAGTATTTT
NA	TRBV5-8	TRBJ1-3	NA	CASSLRGTGNTIYF	TGTGCCAGCAGCTTGCGGGGGACTGGAAACACCATATATTTT
NA	TRBV6-1	TRBJ2-7	TRBD2	CASSSLLSGGYEQYF	TGTGCCAGCAGCAGCCTGCTTAGCGGGGGGTACGAGCAGTACTTC
NA	TRBV28	TRBJ1-2	TRBD1	CASSPGDRYYGYTF	TGTGCCAGCAGTCCAGGGGACAGGTACTATGGCTACACCTTC
NA	TRBV19	TRBJ1-1	TRBD1	CASSFSGQGTEAFF	TGTGCCAGTAGTTTTAGCGGACAGGGCACTGAAGCTTTCTTT
NA	TRBV11-2	TRBJ2-1	NA	CASSLSSGSSYNEQFF	TGTGCCAGCAGCTTATCTTCGGGGAGCTCCTACAATGAGCAGTTCTTC
NA	TRBV15	TRBJ2-4	TRBD2	CATSRLSGLAGGRRNIQYF	TGTGCCACCAGCAGACTATCGGGACTAGCGGGGGGGCGTAGAAACATTCAGTACTTC
NA	TRBV11-2	TRBJ2-1	TRBD2	CASSLGGGLAYSYNEQFF	TGTGCCAGCAGCTTAGGGGGAGGACTAGCCTACTCCTACAATGAGCAGTTCTTC
NA	TRBV15	TRBJ2-2	NA	CATSGRGGTGELFF	TGTGCCACCAGCGGTCGGGGAGGCACCGGGGAGCTGTTTTTT
NA	TRBV27	TRBJ2-1	NA	CASSLSFSSYNEQFF	TGTGCCAGCAGTTTATCATTCAGCTCCTACAATGAGCAGTTCTTC
NA	TRBV7-2	TRBJ2-1	TRBD2	CASSPGLAGYNEQFF	TGTGCCAGCAGCCCGGGACTAGCGGGATACAATGAGCAGTTCTTC
once	TRBV10-3	TRBJ1-1	TRBD1	CAISVTGTNTEAFF	TGTGCCATCAGTGTGACAGGGACGAACACTGAAGCTTTCTTT